The 27 T cell receptor beta chains in this list originate from one sample, sequenced in a study of response to subunit inactivated influenza vaccine. In TCRdb, the RT-PCR reads were re-called with MiXCR into one record per CDR3 protein. This sample has around 580,000 distinct CDR3 sequences, with roughly 12% found just once. The sequenced sample was PBMCs from blood, obtained on the day of vaccination. Receptors originate from a man aged 45-65 years who received an inactivated influenza vaccine.

V and J are TRBV5-1 and TRBJ1-4, with TRBD1 matching 8 bases. The ends lost 5 bases at V and 6 bases at J; junction bases unmatched: 6. Germline CDR1 and CDR2: SGHRS and YFSETQ. The CDR3 spans 14 residues. CDR3: CASSGQGGHEKLFF. CDR3 DNA: TGCGCCAGCAGTGGACAGGGAGGACATGAAAAACTGTTTTTT.

This clonotype was recorded a few times. The gene calls are TRBV18 and TRBJ2-7; D might be TRBD1 or TRBD2, each matching 5 bases. CDR3 length: 17 residues. V lost 3 bases to trimming and J lost 3 bases, with 21 bases between them. Per the germline V gene, CDR1 is KGHSH and CDR2 is LQKENI. The CDR3 loop reads CASSPDFWGTIHYEQYF. The CDR3 DNA reads TGTGCCAGCTCACCGGATTTTTGGGGGACCATACACTACGAGCAGTACTTC. Using reference TRBV18 and TRBJ2-7 for the parts outside the CDR3, the full variable domain is NAGVMQNPRHLVRRRGQEARLRCSPMKGHSHVYWYRQLPEEGLKFMVYLQKENIIDESGMPKERFSAEFPKEGPSILRIQQVVRGDSAAYFCASSPDFWGTIHYEQYFGPGTRLTVT.

The sample holds a few counts of this clonotype. V is TRBV11-2 and J is TRBJ2-3; 9 nucleotides line up with TRBD2. The CDR3 sequence is 16 residues long. Germline CDR1 SGHAT, CDR2 FQNNGV. V dropped 5 bases and J dropped 2; count of bases not matched to a gene: 8. This chain's CDR3 is CASSPIAGAPTDTQYF. The CDR3 DNA reads as TGTGCCAGCAGCCCCATAGCGGGGGCGCCCACAGATACGCAGTATTTT.

This clonotype was counted at least ten times. CDR3 DNA: TGTGCCAGCAGATCCGGGACTAGCGGGAGCTACGAGCAGTACTTC. Encoded protein: CASRSGTSGSYEQYF. The rearrangement uses TRBV12-3 or TRBV12-4 and TRBJ2-7; 14 nucleotides match TRBD2. CDR3 length: 15 amino acids. V lost 6 bases and J lost 3; bases outside the gene matches: 4.

In its sample, this clonotype was seen a few times. The V gene is TRBV18, the J gene TRBJ2-5, with TRBD2 matching 9 bases. The CDR3 extends over 15 amino acids. V lost 1 base and J lost 0; bases outside the gene matches: 0. CDR1 KGHSH and CDR2 LQKENI come from the germline V gene. The CDR3 DNA is TGTGCCAGCTCACCACGCGGGGGGGACCAAGAGACCCAGTACTTC. Residues: CASSPRGGDQETQYF.

The V and J genes are TRBV10-3 and TRBJ2-2; TRBD1 matches at 7 bases. The CDR3 has 14 residues. Germline V lookup: CDR1 ENHRY, CDR2 SYGVKD. J was trimmed by 1 base and V by 7 bases; bases with no gene match: 3. CDR3 coding DNA: TGTGCCATCACCCCAGGGGGGAACACCGGGGAGCTGTTTTTT. Protein: CAITPGGNTGELFF.

The chain employs TRBV7-9 and TRBJ2-1, with 8 bases lining up with TRBD1. Germline V lookup: CDR1 SEHNR, CDR2 FQNEAQ (reference sequence). This CDR3 has 13 amino acids. V shed 5 bases and J 5 bases; nucleotides not matched to a gene: 2. The CDR3 protein is CASSRQGNNEQFF. The CDR3 bases are TGTGCCAGCAGCCGACAGGGGAACAATGAGCAGTTCTTC.

V is TRBV15 and J is TRBJ2-4, with D perhaps TRBD1 (6 bases). The ends were cut back, 0 bases at V and 9 bases at J, with 21 bases in the middle. Germline CDR1 reads LNHNV; CDR2 reads YYDKDF (reference sequence). This CDR3 is built from 17 residues. CDR3 sequence: CATSRDITPGHGGIQYF. As DNA, the CDR3 is TGTGCCACCAGCAGAGACATAACTCCGGGACACGGTGGCATTCAGTACTTC.

This clonotype was recorded many times. V is TRBV6-5 and J is TRBJ1-2; D call uncertain. V was pared by 0 bases and J by 8 bases, with 10 bases between. Germline V gene lookup returns CDR1 MNHEY and CDR2 SVGAGI. The CDR3 has 13 amino acids. CDR3 in amino acids: CASSYSAWKGYTF. DNA for the CDR3: TGTGCCAGCAGTTACTCCGCGTGGAAAGGCTACACCTTC.

This rearrangement joins TRBV11-1 to TRBJ2-2; possibly TRBD2 for D (5 bases). Trimming removed 5 bases at V and 7 bases at J, with 17 bases between. Germline V gives CDR1 SGHAT, CDR2 FQDESV (reference sequence). This CDR3 has 15 amino acids. In nucleotides, the CDR3 is TGTGCCAGCAGCCCGCAAGTCGGGGATCACGGGGAGCTGTTTTTT. This gives the protein CASSPQVGDHGELFF. Variable domain in full (rest from reference TRBV11-1 and TRBJ2-2): EAEVAQSPRYKITEKSQAVAFWCDPISGHATLYWYRQILGQGPELLVQFQDESVVDDSQLPKDRFSAERLKGVDSTLKIQPAELGDSAMYLCASSPQVGDHGELFFGEGSRLTVL.

V gene TRBV20-1 combines with J gene TRBJ1-5, with D uncertain. V was cut by 3 bases and J by 3 bases, with 9 bases left in between. The CDR3 has 13 amino acids. The germline gives CDR1 DFQATT, CDR2 SNEGSKA (reference sequence). CDR3 protein: CSARGIVNQPQHF. In DNA form, the CDR3 reads TGCAGTGCTAGGGGCATAGTCAATCAGCCCCAGCATTTT.

The genes are TRBV7-2 and TRBJ2-7; no clear D. This CDR3 contains 15 residues. Per germline, CDR1 SGHTA and CDR2 FQGNSA. Trimming took 5 bases from V and 12 from J, leaving 26 bases between them. CDR3 in amino acids: CASSQLPYEQYPTYF. The CDR3 DNA reads as TGTGCCAGCAGCCAACTCCCGTACGAGCAGTACCCGACGTACTTC.

Many counts were recorded for this clonotype. The V and J genes are TRBV11-3 and TRBJ2-2; D may match TRBD1 or TRBD2 (5 bases each). The V end lost 0 bases, the J end lost 4 bases, and 9 bases lay between the germline ends. Per the germline V gene, CDR1 is SGHNT and CDR2 is YENEEA. The CDR3 is 15 amino acids. The CDR3 reads CASSLDRGTTGELFF. In DNA form, the CDR3 reads TGTGCCAGCAGCTTAGATAGAGGGACCACCGGGGAGCTGTTTTTT.

CDR3 residues: CASSLLPGELFF. CDR3 coding DNA: TGTGCCAGCAGCTTACTCCCCGGGGAGCTGTTTTTT. The V and J genes are TRBV7-2 and TRBJ2-2; D ambiguous. The V gene's germline CDR1 is SGHTA and CDR2 FQGNSA. This CDR3 is built from 12 residues. Trimming pared 2 bases from V and 6 bases from J, leaving 4 bases between.

This clonotype was detected ten times or more. The chain recombines TRBV7-8 with TRBJ1-1, with a weak D call TRBD1 (6 bases). The CDR3 is 14 residues long. Germline CDR1 SGHVS, CDR2 FQNEAQ. Trimming left V 5 bases short and J 0 bases short, with 10 bases between. CDR3 sequence (DNA): TGTGCCAGCAGCAAAGACAGGTTGAACACTGAAGCTTTCTTT. This translates into CASSKDRLNTEAFF.

This clonotype appeared a few times. The V and J genes are TRBV3-1 and TRBJ2-7; D is unclear. Germline V gives CDR1 LGHDT, CDR2 YNNKEL (reference sequence). The CDR3 is made up of 14 amino acids. Trimming removed 3 bases at V and 0 bases at J, with 9 bases between. CDR3 coding DNA: TGTGCCAGCAGCCATATCGCTTACTCCTACGAGCAGTACTTC. It is translated as CASSHIAYSYEQYF.

This clonotype was counted only a few times. The CDR3 nucleotides read TGTGCCAGCAGCCCCGGACAGGCCATTAACTACGAGCAGTACTTC. As protein: CASSPGQAINYEQYF. The gene calls are TRBV7-2 and TRBJ2-7; TRBD1 matches at 7 bases. There are 15 residues in the CDR3. Trimming cost V 5 bases and J 3 bases; bases outside gene matches: 10. Germline V gene lookup returns CDR1 SGHTA and CDR2 FQGNSA.

A few counts support this clonotype. The chain carries TRBV7-2 and TRBJ1-4; TRBD1 matches 8 bases. Unmatched junction bases numbered 9, after V lost 4 bases and J lost 11 bases. CDR1 and CDR2 (germline): SGHTA, FQGNSA. This CDR3 comprises 14 residues. CDR3 loop: CASSSIRAGGKLFF. The CDR3 DNA is TGTGCCAGCAGCTCCATCCGGGCAGGGGGCAAACTGTTTTTT. The variable domain in full, with the rest retrieved from reference TRBV7-2 and TRBJ1-4, is GAGVSQSPSNKVTEKGKDVELRCDPISGHTALYWYRQSLGQGLEFLIYFQGNSAPDKSGLPSDRFSAERTGGSVSTLTIQRTQQEDSAVYLCASSSIRAGGKLFFGSGTQLSVL.

The sample holds a few counts of this clonotype. This chain uses TRBV7-2 with TRBJ2-7; 7 bases align to TRBD1. V lost 2 bases, J lost 3 bases, and 4 bases stayed unmatched. Germline CDR1 and CDR2: SGHTA and FQGNSA. The CDR3 spans 14 residues. CDR3 amino acids: CASSLTGANYEQYF. The CDR3 DNA is TGTGCCAGCAGCTTAACAGGGGCGAACTACGAGCAGTACTTC. The whole variable domain, remainder taken from reference TRBV7-2 and TRBJ2-7, is GAGVSQSPSNKVTEKGKDVELRCDPISGHTALYWYRQSLGQGLEFLIYFQGNSAPDKSGLPSDRFSAERTGGSVSTLTIQRTQQEDSAVYLCASSLTGANYEQYFGPGTRLTVT.

This clonotype was found a few times. The gene calls are TRBV14 and TRBJ2-6, with D hard to call. Trimming stripped 3 bases from V and 0 bases from J, with 6 bases between. Germline CDR1 and CDR2: SGHDN and FVKESK. The CDR3 loop spans 15 amino acids. DNA for the CDR3: TGTGCCAGCAGCCAGGGGTTCTCTGGGGCCAACGTCCTGACTTTC. Translating it yields CASSQGFSGANVLTF.

The chain is built from TRBV15 and TRBJ2-7; possibly TRBD2 for D (6 bases). CDR3 length: 16 residues. Trimming stripped 0 bases from V and 2 bases from J, with 14 bases between. The germline gives CDR1 LNHNV, CDR2 YYDKDF (reference sequence). The CDR3 coding sequence is TGTGCCACCAGCAGAGATCGAAGGGCTAGCGCCTACGAGCAGTACTTC. It encodes CATSRDRRASAYEQYF.

This clonotype was counted many times. The chain combines TRBV20-1 with TRBJ2-5, with a tentative D call TRBD1 (6 bases). Germline V gene sequence: CDR1 DFQATT, CDR2 SNEGSKA (reference sequence). This CDR3 has 14 amino acids. The germline V and J ends were trimmed by 2 bases and 0 bases, with 10 bases remaining between them. DNA for the CDR3: TGCAGTGCTAGAAGTTGGACAGACCAAGAGACCCAGTACTTC. It specifies CSARSWTDQETQYF.

This clonotype was recorded many times. The chain combines TRBV20-1 with TRBJ2-7; D possibly corresponds to TRBD2 (6 bases). Germline assignment: CDR1 DFQATT and CDR2 SNEGSKA (reference sequence). V lost 6 bases, J lost 7 bases, and 19 bases lay in between. The CDR3 runs to 13 residues. This chain's CDR3 is CSAPVGSAWEQYF. CDR3 nucleotides: TGCAGTGCCCCAGTCGGGAGTGCTTGGGAGCAGTACTTC.

There are a few counts of this clonotype. The chain has TRBV6-2 or TRBV6-3 and TRBJ2-7; tentatively, D is TRBD1 (6 bases). The CDR3 spans 16 residues. The germline gives CDR1 MNHEY, CDR2 SVGEGT. Between the trimmed V and J ends, which lost 2 bases and 1 base, there was a span of 15 bases. CDR3 nucleotides: TGTGCCAGCAGTTACCCGACAGGCGGCTTATCCTACGAGCAGTACTTC. Translated, it gives CASSYPTGGLSYEQYF.

This clonotype was recorded a few times. V gene TRBV2 combines with J gene TRBJ2-7; no clear D gene. Germline CDR1 is SNHLY and CDR2 is FYNNEI. CDR3 length: 11 amino acids. With 11 bases removed from V and 3 bases from J, the gap between germline ends came to 11 bases. For the CDR3, the DNA is TGTGCCCGAGTAACGGTCTACGAGCAGTACTTC. It specifies CARVTVYEQYF.

The CDR3 DNA follows: TGCAGTGCTCCTGACTCGAGCTCCTACGAGCAGTACTTC. This encodes CSAPDSSSYEQYF. J is TRBJ2-7 and V is TRBV20-1; D gene ambiguous. CDR3 length equals 13 residues. Germline V gene lookup returns CDR1 DFQATT and CDR2 SNEGSKA (reference sequence). V shed 5 bases and J shed 0 bases, with 11 bases lying between them.

This clonotype showed up just a few times. The CDR3 DNA sequence: TGCGCCAGCAGCCAAGATCAGGGGGGACGGCAAGATACGCAGTATTTT. Its translation is CASSQDQGGRQDTQYF. The V and J genes are TRBV4-3 and TRBJ2-3, with D maybe TRBD1 (7 bases). This CDR3 has 16 residues. V lost 0 bases, J lost 5 bases, and 15 bases lay in between. The V gene's germline CDR1 is LGHNA and CDR2 YSLEER.